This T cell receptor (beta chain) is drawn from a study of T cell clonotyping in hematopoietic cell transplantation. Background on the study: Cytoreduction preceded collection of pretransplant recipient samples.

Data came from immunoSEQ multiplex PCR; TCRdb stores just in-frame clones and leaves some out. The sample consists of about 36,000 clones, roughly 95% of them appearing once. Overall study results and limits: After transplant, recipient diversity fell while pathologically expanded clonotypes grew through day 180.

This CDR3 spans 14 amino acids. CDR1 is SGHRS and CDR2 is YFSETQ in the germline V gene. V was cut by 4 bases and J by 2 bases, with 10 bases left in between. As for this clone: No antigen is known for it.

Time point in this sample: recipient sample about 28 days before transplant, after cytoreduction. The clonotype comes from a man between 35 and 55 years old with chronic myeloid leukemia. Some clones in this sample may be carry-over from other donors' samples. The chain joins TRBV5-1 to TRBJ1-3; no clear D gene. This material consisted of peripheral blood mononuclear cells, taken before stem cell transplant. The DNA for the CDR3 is TGCGCCAGCAGCCGGTCGGGAGCTGGAAACACCATATATTTT. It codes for CASSRSGAGNTIYF.